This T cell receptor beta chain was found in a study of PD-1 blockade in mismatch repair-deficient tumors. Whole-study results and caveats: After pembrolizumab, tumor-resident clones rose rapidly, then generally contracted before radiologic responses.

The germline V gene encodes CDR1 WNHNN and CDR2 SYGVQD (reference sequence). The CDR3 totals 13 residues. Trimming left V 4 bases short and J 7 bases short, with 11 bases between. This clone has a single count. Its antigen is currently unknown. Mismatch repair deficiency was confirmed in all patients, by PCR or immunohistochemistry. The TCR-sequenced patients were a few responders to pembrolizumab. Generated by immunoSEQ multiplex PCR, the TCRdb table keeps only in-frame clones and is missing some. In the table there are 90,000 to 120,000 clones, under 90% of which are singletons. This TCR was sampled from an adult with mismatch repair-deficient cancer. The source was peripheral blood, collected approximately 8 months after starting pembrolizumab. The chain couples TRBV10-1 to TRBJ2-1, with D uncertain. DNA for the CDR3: TGCGCCAGCAGTGGTTTAGGGTGGAATGAGCAGTTCTTC. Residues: CASSGLGWNEQFF.